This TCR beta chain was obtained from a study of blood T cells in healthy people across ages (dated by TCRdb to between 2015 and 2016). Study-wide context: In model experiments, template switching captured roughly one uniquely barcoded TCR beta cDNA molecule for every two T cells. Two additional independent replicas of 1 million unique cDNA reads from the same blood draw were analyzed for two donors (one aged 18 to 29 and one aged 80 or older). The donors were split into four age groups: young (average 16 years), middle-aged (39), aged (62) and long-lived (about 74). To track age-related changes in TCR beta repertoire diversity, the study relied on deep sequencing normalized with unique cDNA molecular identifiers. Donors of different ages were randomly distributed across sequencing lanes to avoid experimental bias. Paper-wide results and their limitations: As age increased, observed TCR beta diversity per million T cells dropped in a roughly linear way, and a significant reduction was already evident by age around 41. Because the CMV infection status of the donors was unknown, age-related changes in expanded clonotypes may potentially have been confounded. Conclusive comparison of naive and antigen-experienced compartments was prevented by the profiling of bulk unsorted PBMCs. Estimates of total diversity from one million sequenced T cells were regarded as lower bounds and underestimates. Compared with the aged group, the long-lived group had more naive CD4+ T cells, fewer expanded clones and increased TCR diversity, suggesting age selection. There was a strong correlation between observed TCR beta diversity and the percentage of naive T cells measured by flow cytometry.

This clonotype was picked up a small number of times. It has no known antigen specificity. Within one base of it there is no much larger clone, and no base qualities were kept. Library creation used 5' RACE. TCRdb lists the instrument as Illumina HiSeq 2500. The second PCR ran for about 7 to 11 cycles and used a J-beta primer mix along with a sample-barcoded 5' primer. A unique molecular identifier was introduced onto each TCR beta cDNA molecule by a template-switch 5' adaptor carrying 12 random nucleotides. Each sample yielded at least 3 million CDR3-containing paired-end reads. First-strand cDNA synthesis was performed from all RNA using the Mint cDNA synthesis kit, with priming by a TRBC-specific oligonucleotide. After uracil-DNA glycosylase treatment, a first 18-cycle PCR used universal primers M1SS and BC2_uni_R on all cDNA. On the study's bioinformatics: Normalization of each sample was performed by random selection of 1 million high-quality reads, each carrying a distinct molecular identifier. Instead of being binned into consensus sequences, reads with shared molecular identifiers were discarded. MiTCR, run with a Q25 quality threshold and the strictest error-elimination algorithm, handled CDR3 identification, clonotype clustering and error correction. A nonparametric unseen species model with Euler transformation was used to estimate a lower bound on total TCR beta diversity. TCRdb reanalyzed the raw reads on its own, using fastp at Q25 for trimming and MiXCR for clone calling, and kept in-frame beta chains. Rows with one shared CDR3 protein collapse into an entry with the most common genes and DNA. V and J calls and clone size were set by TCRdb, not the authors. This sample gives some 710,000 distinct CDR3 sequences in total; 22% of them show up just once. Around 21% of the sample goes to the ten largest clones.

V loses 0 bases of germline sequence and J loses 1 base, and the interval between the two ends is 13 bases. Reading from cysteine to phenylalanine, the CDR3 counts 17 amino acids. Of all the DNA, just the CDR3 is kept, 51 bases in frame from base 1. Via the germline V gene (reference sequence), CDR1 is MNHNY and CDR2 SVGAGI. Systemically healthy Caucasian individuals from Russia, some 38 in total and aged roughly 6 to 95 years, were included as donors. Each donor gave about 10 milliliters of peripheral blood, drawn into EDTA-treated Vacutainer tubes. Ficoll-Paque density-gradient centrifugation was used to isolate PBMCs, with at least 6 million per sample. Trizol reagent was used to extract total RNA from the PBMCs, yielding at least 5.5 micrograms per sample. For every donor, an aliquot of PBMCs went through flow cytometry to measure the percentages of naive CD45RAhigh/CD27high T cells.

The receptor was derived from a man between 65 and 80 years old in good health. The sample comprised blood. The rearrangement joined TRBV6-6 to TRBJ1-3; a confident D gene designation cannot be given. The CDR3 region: CASSYSDPGLSGNTIYF. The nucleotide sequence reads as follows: TGTGCCAGCAGTTACTCCGATCCGGGGTTATCTGGAAACACCATATATTTT.